This T cell receptor beta chain was found in a study of graft-versus-host responses after intestinal transplantation. Study summary: Each recipient received a multivisceral, liver-intestinal, or isolated intestinal graft. Every recipient had anti-thymocyte globulin induction and 2 to 3 years of tacrolimus plus steroids.

Study-level findings and limits: Some GvH clones appeared in ileal mucosa or blood before recipient bone marrow.

Assay used: immunoSEQ multiplex PCR; TCRdb lists only in-frame clones, some missing. The sample includes 20,000 to 30,000 clones, over 80% seen only once; the top ten take 1.1%. Details on this clone: Its antigen is still unknown.

The CDR3 runs 15 residues. V gave up 0 bases and J gave up 1 base, with 9 bases separating them. Germline CDR1 reads SEHNR; CDR2 reads FQNEAQ (reference sequence). The genes are TRBV7-9 and TRBJ2-5; D unresolved. The sequenced sample was PBMCs, obtained almost 29 days after intestinal transplant. The sequence was obtained from a human patient who received an intestinal transplant, so some T cells may come from the graft donor. This CDR3 is CASSLASTFQETQYF. The CDR3 nucleotides are TGTGCCAGCAGCTTAGCGTCGACTTTCCAAGAGACCCAGTACTTC.